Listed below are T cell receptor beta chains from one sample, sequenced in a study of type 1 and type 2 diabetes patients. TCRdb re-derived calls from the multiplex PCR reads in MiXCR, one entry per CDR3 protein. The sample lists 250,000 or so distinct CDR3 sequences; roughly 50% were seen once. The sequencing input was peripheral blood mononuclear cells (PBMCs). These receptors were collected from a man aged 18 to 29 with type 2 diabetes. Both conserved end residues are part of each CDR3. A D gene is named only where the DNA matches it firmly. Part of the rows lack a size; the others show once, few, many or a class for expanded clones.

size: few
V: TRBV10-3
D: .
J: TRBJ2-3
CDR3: CAISELWSAGEEDTQYF
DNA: TGTGCCATCAGTGAGTTATGGTCCGCCGGGGAGGAAGATACGCAGTATTTT

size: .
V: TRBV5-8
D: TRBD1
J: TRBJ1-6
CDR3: CASSWDRARSPLHF
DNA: TGTGCCAGCAGTTGGGACAGGGCTAGGTCACCCCTCCACTTT

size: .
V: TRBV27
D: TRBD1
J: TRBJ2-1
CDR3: CASSLRQGLGYNEQFF
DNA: TGTGCCAGCAGTCTACGACAGGGATTGGGCTACAATGAGCAGTTCTTC

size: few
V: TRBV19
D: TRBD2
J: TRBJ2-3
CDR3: CASRPGLAGGVRDTQYF
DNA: TGTGCCAGTAGACCGGGACTAGCGGGAGGGGTCCGGGATACGCAGTATTTT

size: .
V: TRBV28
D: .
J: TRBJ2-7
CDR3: CASSPRLISGYEQYF
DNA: TGTGCCAGCAGTCCCCGTTTAATCTCAGGCTACGAGCAGTACTTC

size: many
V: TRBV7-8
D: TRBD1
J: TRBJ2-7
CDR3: CASSLGTGNYEQYF
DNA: TGTGCCAGCAGCTTAGGGACAGGGAACTACGAGCAGTACTTC

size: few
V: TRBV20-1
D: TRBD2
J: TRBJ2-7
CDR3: CSARGGLSLNEQYF
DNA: TGCAGTGCTAGAGGGGGACTATCACTAAACGAGCAGTACTTC

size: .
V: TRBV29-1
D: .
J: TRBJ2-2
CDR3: CSAKVGELFF
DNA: TGCAGCGCAAAGGTCGGGGAGCTGTTTTTT

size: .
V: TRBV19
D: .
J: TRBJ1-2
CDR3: CASSIADRYGYTF
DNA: TGTGCCAGTAGTATAGCGGACAGATATGGCTACACCTTC

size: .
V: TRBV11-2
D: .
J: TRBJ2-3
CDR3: CASSPPPAVSRGTQYF
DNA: TGTGCCAGCAGCCCGCCTCCGGCAGTAAGTAGAGGTACGCAGTATTTT

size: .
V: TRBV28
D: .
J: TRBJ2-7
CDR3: CASTRGYGTMGEQYF
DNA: TGTGCCAGCACCAGGGGCTACGGGACCATGGGCGAGCAGTACTTC

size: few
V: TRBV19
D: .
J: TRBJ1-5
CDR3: CASSRRDENNQPQHF
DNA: TGTGCCAGTAGTCGCCGGGACGAAAACAATCAGCCCCAGCATTTT

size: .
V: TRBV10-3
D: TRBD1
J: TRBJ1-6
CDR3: CAISELGQGALPPLHF
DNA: TGTGCCATCAGTGAGTTAGGGCAGGGGGCCCTTCCACCCCTCCACTTT

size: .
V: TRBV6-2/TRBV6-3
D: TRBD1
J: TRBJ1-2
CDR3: CASSYSDRPNYGYTF
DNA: TGTGCCAGCAGTTACTCGGACAGGCCTAACTATGGCTACACCTTC

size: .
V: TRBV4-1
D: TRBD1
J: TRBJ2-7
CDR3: CASSRGQGAYEQYF
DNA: TGCGCCAGCAGCCGGGGACAGGGGGCTTACGAGCAGTACTTC

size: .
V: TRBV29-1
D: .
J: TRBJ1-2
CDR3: CSVELSNYGYTF
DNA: TGCAGCGTTGAATTGAGTAACTATGGCTACACCTTC

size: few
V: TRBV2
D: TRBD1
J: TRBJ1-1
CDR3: CARNPGQGNTEAFF
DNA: TGTGCCAGGAACCCGGGACAGGGGAACACTGAAGCTTTCTTT

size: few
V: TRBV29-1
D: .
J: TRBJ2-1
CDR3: CSGESDSDLNNEQFF
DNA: TGCAGCGGCGAATCTGACAGTGATTTAAACAATGAGCAGTTCTTC

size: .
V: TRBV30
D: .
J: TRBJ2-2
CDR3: CAWRFNTGELFF
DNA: TGTGCCTGGAGGTTCAACACCGGGGAGCTGTTTTTT

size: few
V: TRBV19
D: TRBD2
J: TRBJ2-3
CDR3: CASSTRTGTSGTTDTQYF
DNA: TGTGCCAGTAGTACCCGAACCGGGACTAGCGGGACCACAGATACGCAGTATTTT

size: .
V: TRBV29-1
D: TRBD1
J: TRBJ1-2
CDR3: CSVPGQGAAYGYTF
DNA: TGCAGCGTTCCGGGACAGGGGGCGGCCTATGGCTACACCTTC

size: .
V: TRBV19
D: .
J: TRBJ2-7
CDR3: CASSISGQPPREQYF
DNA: TGTGCCAGTAGTATTTCCGGACAGCCCCCTCGCGAGCAGTACTTC

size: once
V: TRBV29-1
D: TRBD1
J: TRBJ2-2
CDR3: CSVRTGGEAGELFF
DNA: TGCAGCGTCCGGACAGGGGGCGAGGCCGGGGAGCTGTTTTTT

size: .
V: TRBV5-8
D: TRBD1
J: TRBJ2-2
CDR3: CASSPLGQGGTGELFF
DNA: TGTGCCAGCAGCCCGCTGGGACAGGGTGGCACCGGGGAGCTGTTTTTT

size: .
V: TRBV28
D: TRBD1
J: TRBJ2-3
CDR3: CASSGQGAMADTQYF
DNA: TGTGCCAGCAGTGGACAGGGGGCGATGGCAGATACGCAGTATTTT

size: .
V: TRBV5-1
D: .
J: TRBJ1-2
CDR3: CASRTYGYTF
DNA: TGCGCCAGCAGAACCTATGGCTACACCTTC

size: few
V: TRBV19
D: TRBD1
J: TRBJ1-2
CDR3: CASSGTEYGYTF
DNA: TGTGCCAGTAGTGGGACAGAGTATGGCTACACCTTC

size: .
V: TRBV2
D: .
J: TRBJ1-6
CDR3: CASSRDGAINSPLHF
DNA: TGTGCCAGCAGTAGAGATGGGGCGATTAATTCACCCCTCCACTTT

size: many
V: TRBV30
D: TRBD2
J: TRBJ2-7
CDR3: CAWSDLAGGPWEQYF
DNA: TGTGCCTGGAGTGATCTAGCGGGAGGGCCGTGGGAGCAGTACTTC

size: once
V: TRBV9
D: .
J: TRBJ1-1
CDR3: CASGKDTEAFF
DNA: TGTGCCAGCGGGAAAGACACTGAAGCTTTCTTT

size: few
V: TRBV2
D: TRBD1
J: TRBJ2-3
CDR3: CASSEGTGATDTQYF
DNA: TGTGCCAGCAGTGAAGGGACAGGGGCGACAGATACGCAGTATTTT

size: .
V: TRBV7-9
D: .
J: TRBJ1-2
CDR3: CASSPPTGIYGYTF
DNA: TGTGCCAGCAGCCCCCCTACAGGGATCTATGGCTACACCTTC

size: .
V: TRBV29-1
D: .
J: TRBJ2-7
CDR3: CSVVWAYEQYF
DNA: TGCAGCGTCGTATGGGCCTACGAGCAGTACTTC

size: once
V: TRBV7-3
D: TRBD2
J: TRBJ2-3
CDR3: CASSLNNPTRLAGDTQYF
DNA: TGTGCCAGCAGTTTAAATAATCCTACTAGGCTAGCGGGAGATACGCAGTATTTT

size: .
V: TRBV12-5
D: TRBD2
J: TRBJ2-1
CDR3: CASRAGLAGYNEQFF
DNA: TGTGCCAGCAGGGCCGGACTAGCGGGCTACAATGAGCAGTTCTTC

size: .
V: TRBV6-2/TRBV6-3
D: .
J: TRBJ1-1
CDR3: CASSYSEVSHEAFF
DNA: TGTGCCAGCAGTTACTCCGAGGTCTCCCATGAAGCTTTCTTT

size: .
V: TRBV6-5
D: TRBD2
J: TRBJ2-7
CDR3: CASIVGGSSYEQYF
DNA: TGTGCCAGCATCGTGGGGGGGTCATCCTACGAGCAGTACTTC

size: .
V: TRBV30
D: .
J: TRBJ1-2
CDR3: CAWSGRSNYGYTF
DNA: TGTGCCTGGAGTGGGAGGTCCAACTATGGCTACACCTTC

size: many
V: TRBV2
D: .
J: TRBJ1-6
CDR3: CASSDQGTENSPLHF
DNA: TGTGCCAGCAGTGACCAAGGCACGGAGAATTCACCCCTCCACTTT

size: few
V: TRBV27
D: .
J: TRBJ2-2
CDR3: CASRGLQNTGELFF
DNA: TGTGCCAGCAGAGGACTGCAGAACACCGGGGAGCTGTTTTTT

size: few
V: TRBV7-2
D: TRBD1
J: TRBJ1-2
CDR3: CASTSGQNYGYTF
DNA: TGTGCCAGCACTTCGGGACAGAACTATGGCTACACCTTC

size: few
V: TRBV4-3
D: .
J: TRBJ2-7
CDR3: CASSQVVGSEQYF
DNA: TGCGCCAGCAGCCAAGTTGTGGGGTCCGAGCAGTACTTC

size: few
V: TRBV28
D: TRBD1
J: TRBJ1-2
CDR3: CASRNRDRGNYGYTF
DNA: TGTGCCAGCAGGAACCGGGACAGGGGGAACTATGGCTACACCTTC

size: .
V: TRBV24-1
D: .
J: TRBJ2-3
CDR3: CATSDPRDGDEDTQYF
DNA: TGTGCCACCAGTGACCCCCGGGACGGGGACGAAGATACGCAGTATTTT

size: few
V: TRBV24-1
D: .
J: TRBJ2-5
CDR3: CATSGGIGQETQYF
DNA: TGTGCCACCAGTGGGGGCATAGGGCAAGAGACCCAGTACTTC

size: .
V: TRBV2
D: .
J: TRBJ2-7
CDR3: CASRKGLLQEQYF
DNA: TGTGCCAGCAGGAAGGGACTTCTGCAAGAGCAGTACTTC

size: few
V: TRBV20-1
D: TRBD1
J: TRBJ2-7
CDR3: CSAHDRDSSYEQYF
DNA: TGCAGTGCTCACGACAGGGACAGCTCCTACGAGCAGTACTTC

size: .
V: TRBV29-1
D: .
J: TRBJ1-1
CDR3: CSALPRGLNTEAFF
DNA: TGCAGCGCCCTCCCCAGGGGACTGAACACTGAAGCTTTCTTT

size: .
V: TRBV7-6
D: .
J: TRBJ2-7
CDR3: CASSLSVSAGSSYEQYF
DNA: TGTGCCAGCAGCTTAAGTGTTTCGGCAGGGAGCTCCTACGAGCAGTACTTC

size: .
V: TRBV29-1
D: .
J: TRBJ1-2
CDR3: CVADSYGYTF
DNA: TGCGTCGCGGACAGCTATGGCTACACCTTC

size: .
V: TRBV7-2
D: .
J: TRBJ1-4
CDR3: CASSLAVTGSGTNEKLFF
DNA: TGTGCCAGCAGCTTAGCCGTAACAGGGTCGGGCACTAATGAAAAACTGTTTTTT

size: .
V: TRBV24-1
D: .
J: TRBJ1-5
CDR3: CATSEVGAQPQHF
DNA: TGTGCCACCAGTGAAGTAGGGGCTCAGCCCCAGCATTTT

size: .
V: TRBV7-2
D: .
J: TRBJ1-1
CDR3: CASSLRGKNTEAFF
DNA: TGTGCCAGCAGCTTAAGGGGGAAGAACACTGAAGCTTTCTTT

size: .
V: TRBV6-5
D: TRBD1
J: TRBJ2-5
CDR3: CASGPTGLYQETQYF
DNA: TGTGCCAGCGGCCCGACAGGGCTGTACCAAGAGACCCAGTACTTC

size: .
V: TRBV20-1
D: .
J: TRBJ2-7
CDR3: CSARRVSSYEQYF
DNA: TGCAGTGCCCGAAGGGTGAGCTCCTACGAGCAGTACTTC

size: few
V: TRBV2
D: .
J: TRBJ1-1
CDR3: CASSMAAWTEAFF
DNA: TGTGCCAGCAGTATGGCGGCTTGGACTGAAGCTTTCTTT

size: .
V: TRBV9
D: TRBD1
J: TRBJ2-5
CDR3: CASNNRGTETQYF
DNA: TGTGCCAGCAACAACAGGGGCACAGAGACCCAGTACTTC

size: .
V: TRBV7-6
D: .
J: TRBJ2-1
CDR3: CASSLGALGAEQFF
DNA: TGTGCCAGCAGCTTAGGGGCACTGGGGGCCGAGCAGTTCTTC

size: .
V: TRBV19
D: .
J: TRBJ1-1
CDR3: CASSFLFTGTEAFF
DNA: TGTGCCAGTAGTTTTCTTTTTACTGGCACTGAAGCTTTCTTT